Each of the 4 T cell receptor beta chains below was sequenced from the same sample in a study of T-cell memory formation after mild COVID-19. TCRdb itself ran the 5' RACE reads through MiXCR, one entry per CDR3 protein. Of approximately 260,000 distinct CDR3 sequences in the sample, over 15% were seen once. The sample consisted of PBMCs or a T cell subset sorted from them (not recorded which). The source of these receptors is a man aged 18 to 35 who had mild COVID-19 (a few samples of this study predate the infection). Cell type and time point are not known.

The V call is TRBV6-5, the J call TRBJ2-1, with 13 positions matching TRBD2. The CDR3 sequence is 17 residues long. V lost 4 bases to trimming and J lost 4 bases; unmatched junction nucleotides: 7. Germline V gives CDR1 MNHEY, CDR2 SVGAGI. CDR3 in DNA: TGTGCCAGCAGTTTCGGGACTAGCGGGGATTTTTACAATGAGCAGTTCTTC. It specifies CASSFGTSGDFYNEQFF.

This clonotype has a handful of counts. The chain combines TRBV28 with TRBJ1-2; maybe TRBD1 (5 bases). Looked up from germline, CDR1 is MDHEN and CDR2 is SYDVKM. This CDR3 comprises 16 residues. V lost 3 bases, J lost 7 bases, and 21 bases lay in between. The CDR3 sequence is CASSLGTLEAAGGYTF. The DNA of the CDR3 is TGTGCCAGCAGTTTGGGGACGCTCGAAGCAGCAGGTGGCTACACCTTC.

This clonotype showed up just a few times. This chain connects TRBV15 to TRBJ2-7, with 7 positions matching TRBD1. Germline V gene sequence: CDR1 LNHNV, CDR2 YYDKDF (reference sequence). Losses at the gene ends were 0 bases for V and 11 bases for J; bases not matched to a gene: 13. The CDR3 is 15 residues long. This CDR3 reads CATSREKRQGFREYF. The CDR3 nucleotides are TGTGCCACCAGCAGAGAAAAGAGACAGGGCTTTCGGGAGTACTTC.

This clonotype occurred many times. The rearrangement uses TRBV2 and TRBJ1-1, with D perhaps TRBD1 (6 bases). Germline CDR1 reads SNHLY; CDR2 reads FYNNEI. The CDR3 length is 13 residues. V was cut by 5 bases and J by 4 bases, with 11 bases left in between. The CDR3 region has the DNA TGTGCCAGCAGTCCGCAGGGGAGCACTGAAGCTTTCTTT. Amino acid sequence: CASSPQGSTEAFF.